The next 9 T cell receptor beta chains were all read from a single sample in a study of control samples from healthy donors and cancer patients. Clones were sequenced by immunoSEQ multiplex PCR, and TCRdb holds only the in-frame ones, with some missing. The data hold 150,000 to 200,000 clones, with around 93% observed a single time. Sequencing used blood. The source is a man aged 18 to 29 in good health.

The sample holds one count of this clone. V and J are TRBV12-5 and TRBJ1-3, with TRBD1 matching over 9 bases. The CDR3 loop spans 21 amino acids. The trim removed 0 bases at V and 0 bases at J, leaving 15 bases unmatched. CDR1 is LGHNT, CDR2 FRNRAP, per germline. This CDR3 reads CASGLVQGLGQGYLSGNTIYF. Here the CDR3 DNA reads TGTGCTAGTGGTTTGGTACAAGGTTTGGGACAGGGTTATCTCTCTGGAAACACCATATATTTT.

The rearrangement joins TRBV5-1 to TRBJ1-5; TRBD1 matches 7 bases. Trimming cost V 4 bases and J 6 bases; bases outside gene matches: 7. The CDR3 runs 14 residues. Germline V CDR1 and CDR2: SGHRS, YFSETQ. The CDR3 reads CASSLVQGSQPQHF. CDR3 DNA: TGCGCCAGCAGCCTTGTACAGGGGAGTCAGCCCCAGCATTTT.

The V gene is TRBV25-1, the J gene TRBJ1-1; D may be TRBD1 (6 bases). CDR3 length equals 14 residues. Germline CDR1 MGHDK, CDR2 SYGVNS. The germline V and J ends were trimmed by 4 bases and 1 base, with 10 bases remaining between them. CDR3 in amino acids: CASSAQGRNTEAFF. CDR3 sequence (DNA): TGTGCCAGCAGTGCACAGGGCCGGAACACTGAAGCTTTCTTT.

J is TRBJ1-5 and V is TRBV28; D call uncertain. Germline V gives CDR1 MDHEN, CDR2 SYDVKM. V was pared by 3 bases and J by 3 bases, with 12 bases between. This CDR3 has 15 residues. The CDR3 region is CASSFRRGYNQPQHF. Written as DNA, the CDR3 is TGTGCCAGCAGTTTTCGTCGGGGATACAATCAGCCCCAGCATTTT.

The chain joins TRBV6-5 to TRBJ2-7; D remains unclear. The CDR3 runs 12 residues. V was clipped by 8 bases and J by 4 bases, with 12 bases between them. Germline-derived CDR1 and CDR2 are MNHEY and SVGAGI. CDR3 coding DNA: TGTGCCAGCGGACCGACCCATTACGAGCAGTACTTC. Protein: CASGPTHYEQYF.

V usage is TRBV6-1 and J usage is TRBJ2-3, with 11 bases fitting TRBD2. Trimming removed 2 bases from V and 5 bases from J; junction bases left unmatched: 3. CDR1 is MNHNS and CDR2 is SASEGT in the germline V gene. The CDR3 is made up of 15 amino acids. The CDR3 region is CASSETSGGRDTQYF. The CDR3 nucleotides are TGTGCCAGCAGTGAAACTAGCGGGGGTCGAGATACGCAGTATTTT.

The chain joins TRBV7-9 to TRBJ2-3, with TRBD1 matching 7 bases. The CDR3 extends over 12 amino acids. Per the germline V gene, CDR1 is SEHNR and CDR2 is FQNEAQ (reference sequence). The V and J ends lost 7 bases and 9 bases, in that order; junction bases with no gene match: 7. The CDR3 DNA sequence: TGTGCCAGCACCTTGGGACAGATAACGCAGTATTTT. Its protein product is CASTLGQITQYF.

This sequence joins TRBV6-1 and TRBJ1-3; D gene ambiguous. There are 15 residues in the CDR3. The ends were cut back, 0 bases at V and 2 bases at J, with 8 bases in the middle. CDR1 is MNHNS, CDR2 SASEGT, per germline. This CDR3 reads CASSEAVGPGNTIYF. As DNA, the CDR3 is TGTGCCAGCAGTGAAGCGGTAGGGCCTGGAAACACCATATATTTT.

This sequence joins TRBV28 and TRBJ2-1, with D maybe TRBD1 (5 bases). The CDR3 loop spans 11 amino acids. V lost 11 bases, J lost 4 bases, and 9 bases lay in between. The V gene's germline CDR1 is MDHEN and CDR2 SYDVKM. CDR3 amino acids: CALGQYNEQFF. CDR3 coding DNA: TGTGCCTTAGGACAATACAATGAGCAGTTCTTC.